The T cell receptor beta chain described here comes from a study of cytomegalovirus exposure and HLA in healthy donors. The wider study: From donors who were HLA-typed, an early data release held 80 million to 95 million unique TCRs.

Per the germline V gene, CDR1 is SGDLS and CDR2 is YYNGEE. The J segment lost 8 bases and the V segment lost 2 bases, leaving 8 bases of the junction unmatched. This CDR3 is 14 amino acids long. The PCR contained 60 Vbeta and 13 Jbeta primers. The assay was immunoSEQ multiplex PCR, and TCRdb's table has in-frame clones only and misses some. The profile shows around 170,000 clones, approximately 83% of them singletons. The gene calls are TRBV9 and TRBJ1-2; 8 nucleotides agree with TRBD1. Sequencing was performed on PBMCs. The TCR was taken from a woman younger than 35 in good health and CMV-seronegative. The CDR3 sequence is CASSVMTGEVGYTF. The CDR3 nucleotides are TGTGCCAGCAGCGTGATGACAGGGGAGGTAGGCTACACCTTC.